This T cell receptor beta chain was observed in a study of blood T cell repertoires in COVID-19. Germline V gives CDR1 SGHTA, CDR2 FQGNSA. V was trimmed by 5 bases and J by 6 bases, leaving 13 bases between them. The CDR3 has 13 amino acids. The method was immunoSEQ multiplex PCR; TCRdb's version includes in-frame clones alone and lacks a portion of them. The sample includes approximately 170,000 clones, 80% to 85% of them seen just once. The sample consisted of peripheral blood. The J gene is TRBJ1-2, the V gene TRBV7-2; D remains unclear. The TCR sequence derives from a man between 65 and 80 years old with active or convalescent COVID-19. CDR3 amino acids: CASSPTQLHGYTF. CDR3 DNA sequence: TGTGCCAGCAGCCCCACACAGCTTCATGGCTACACCTTC.